What follows are 27 T cell receptor beta chains derived from one specimen sequenced in a study of shared clonotypes between healthy human individuals. Some clones are missing from TCRdb's copy, which holds only in-frame ones; the method was immunoSEQ multiplex PCR. The sample holds approximately 460,000 clones; approximately 80% are singletons and the top ten take 12%. Sequencing was done on a sample of PBMCs. These receptor sequences come from a woman aged 35 to 49 in good health. Some clones in this sample may be carry-over from other donors' samples.

V gene TRBV30 combines with J gene TRBJ2-7, with D perhaps being TRBD1 or TRBD2 (5 bases each). CDR1 is GTSNPN and CDR2 is SVGIG in the germline V gene (reference sequence). With 2 bases removed from V and 2 bases from J, the gap between germline ends came to 22 bases. CDR3 length equals 17 residues. CDR3 DNA sequence: TGTGCCTGGAGTCCACGTGGATCGCAGGGACGTCCCTACGAGCAGTACTTC. Translation gives CAWSPRGSQGRPYEQYF. Based on the CDR3 plus reference TRBV30 and TRBJ2-7, the full variable domain is SQTIHQWPATLVQPVGSPLSLECTVEGTSNPNLYWYRQAAGRGLQLLFYSVGIGQISSEVPQNLSASRPQDRQFILSSKKLLLSDSGFYLCAWSPRGSQGRPYEQYFGPGTRLTVT.

The chain recombines TRBV5-1 with TRBJ2-7, with a possible D match to TRBD1 (6 bases). From germline, CDR1 is SGHRS and CDR2 YFSETQ. V lost 7 bases to trimming and J lost 5 bases, with 10 bases between them. The CDR3 totals 11 residues. The CDR3 protein is CASSSGDEQYF. The CDR3 nucleotides read TGCGCCAGCTCGTCAGGGGACGAGCAGTACTTC.

The rearrangement joins TRBV19 to TRBJ2-6, with D uncertain. Trimming cost V 7 bases and J 2 bases, with 9 bases left between them. Per the germline V gene, CDR1 is LNHDA and CDR2 is SQIVND (reference sequence). This CDR3 spans 14 amino acids. For the CDR3, the DNA is TGTGCCAGTACATGGATTGCTGGGGCCAACGTCCTGACTTTC. It translates to CASTWIAGANVLTF.

The chain carries TRBV11-2 and TRBJ2-5; tentatively, D is TRBD1 (5 bases). Gene TRBJ2-7 matches the end of the DNA better, so the J call may be wrong. The CDR3 is 14 amino acids. Germline-derived CDR1 and CDR2 are SGHAT and FQNNGV. CDR3 sequence (DNA): TGTGCCAGCAGCTTATCAGGGATATCCAACGAGCAGTACTTC. As protein: CASSLSGISNEQYF.

Turning to this clone: Since a much larger clone is just one base distant, this may be a read error. In the same sample, other DNA sequences code for this CDR3. The chain is built from TRBV30 and TRBJ1-2, with a weak D call TRBD1 (6 bases). The CDR3 spans 14 residues. Germline loops: CDR1 GTSNPN, CDR2 SVGIG (reference sequence). V was pared by 5 bases and J by 7 bases, with 20 bases between. The CDR3 coding sequence is TGTGCCTGGGGGGGGCCGAGGACGAAGGCTGGCTACACCTTC. Its translation is CAWGGPRTKAGYTF.

The V and J genes are TRBV7-2 and TRBJ2-4; tentative D call: TRBD1 (6 bases). The CDR3 is 15 amino acids. V was cut by 8 bases and J by 7 bases, with 21 bases left in between. Germline V CDR1 and CDR2: SGHTA, FQGNSA. The CDR3 spells CASGGLRAGGNIQYF. Here the CDR3 DNA reads TGTGCCAGCGGTGGCTTAAGGGCTGGGGGCAACATTCAGTACTTC.

This rearrangement joins TRBV2 to TRBJ1-2; D is unresolved. Germline V gives CDR1 SNHLY, CDR2 FYNNEI. With 4 bases removed from V and 5 bases from J, the gap between germline ends came to 8 bases. The CDR3 loop spans 12 amino acids. The CDR3 sequence: CASSGIGYGYTF. In DNA form, the CDR3 reads TGTGCCAGCAGTGGGATCGGTTATGGCTACACCTTC.

This chain joins TRBV28 and TRBJ2-7, with 8 bases lining up with TRBD2. Per germline, CDR1 MDHEN and CDR2 SYDVKM. The CDR3 is 16 amino acids. V gave up 5 bases and J gave up 3 bases; unmatched junction bases: 12. This CDR3 is CASSAPKGTRYYEQYF. In DNA form, the CDR3 reads TGTGCCAGCAGTGCCCCCAAAGGGACTAGATACTACGAGCAGTACTTC.

The CDR3 coding sequence is TGTGCCAGCAGCGTAGTGGGACATGAGCAGTTCTTC. Translated, it gives CASSVVGHEQFF. This sequence joins TRBV9 and TRBJ2-1, with D tentatively TRBD1 or TRBD2 (5 bases each). V lost 0 bases and J 8 bases, leaving 6 bases between the germline ends. Germline lookup yields CDR1 SGDLS and CDR2 YYNGEE. The CDR3 is 12 residues long.

With respect to this clone: This may stem from a read error, because a much larger clone lies one nucleotide away. This specimen includes other DNA sequences encoding the same CDR3. This rearrangement joins TRBV7-2 to TRBJ2-7; D is unresolved. CDR3 length: 12 residues. Trimming stripped 1 base from V and 4 bases from J, with 5 bases between. Germline V gene sequence: CDR1 SGHTA, CDR2 FQGNSA. This chain's CDR3 is CASSLGRYEQYF. The DNA for the CDR3 is TGTGCCAGCAGCTTAGGCAGGTACGAGCAGTACTTC.

This clone was seen just once. The chain combines TRBV28 with TRBJ2-5; possible D gene TRBD1, 6 bases. Germline V gives CDR1 MDHEN, CDR2 SYDVKM. This CDR3 region has 14 residues. Trimming removed 2 bases at V and 2 bases at J, with 9 bases between. The CDR3 spells CASSLDRIQETQYF. Written as DNA, the CDR3 is TGTGCCAGCAGTTTAGACAGGATACAAGAGACCCAGTACTTC.

Regarding this clone: This sample also contains other DNA sequences that code for the same CDR3. The chain links TRBV28 to TRBJ2-3; possible D gene TRBD2, 5 bases. The V end lost 3 bases, the J end lost 0 bases, and 10 bases lay between the germline ends. Per the germline V gene, CDR1 is MDHEN and CDR2 is SYDVKM. This CDR3 contains 15 residues. The CDR3 spells CASSFRTPSTDTQYF. The CDR3 DNA reads TGTGCCAGCAGTTTCCGGACTCCTAGCACAGATACGCAGTATTTT.

V and J are TRBV2 and TRBJ1-2; D call uncertain. The V gene's germline CDR1 is SNHLY and CDR2 FYNNEI. The CDR3 is 13 amino acids. Trimming pared 5 bases from V and 6 bases from J, leaving 13 bases between. CDR3 nucleotides: TGTGCCAGCAGTCCGCTCAGCGTAGATGGCTACACCTTC. It specifies CASSPLSVDGYTF.

The J gene is TRBJ1-4, the V gene TRBV28; no definite D call. The length of the CDR3 is 15 residues. Germline assignment: CDR1 MDHEN and CDR2 SYDVKM. Trimming took 8 bases from V and 1 from J, leaving 14 bases between them. CDR3: CASGRRLGTNEKLFF. In DNA, the CDR3 is TGTGCCAGCGGGCGCAGACTTGGAACTAATGAAAAACTGTTTTTT.

The CDR3 sequence is CASSIGSGDNSYEQYF. Here the CDR3 DNA reads TGTGCCAGTAGTATAGGGAGTGGGGACAACTCCTACGAGCAGTACTTC. This chain joins TRBV19 and TRBJ2-7; D is possibly TRBD1 (6 bases). V lost 1 base to trimming and J lost 0 bases, with 13 bases between them. Germline V gene sequence: CDR1 LNHDA, CDR2 SQIVND (reference sequence). The CDR3 sequence is 16 residues long.

This rearrangement joins TRBV19 to TRBJ1-2, with TRBD1 identical over 9 bases. Germline V gene data show CDR1 as LNHDA and CDR2 as SQIVND (reference sequence). The CDR3 is made up of 15 amino acids. Trimming took 5 bases from V and 2 from J; bases not matched to a gene: 6. DNA for the CDR3: TGTGCCAGTAGTGCCCCCGGGACAGGGAACTATGGCTACACCTTC. Amino acid sequence: CASSAPGTGNYGYTF. Full variable domain (rest looked up from reference TRBV19 and TRBJ1-2): DGGITQSPKYLFRKEGQNVTLSCEQNLNHDAMYWYRQDPGQGLRLIYYSQIVNDFQKGDIAEGYSVSREKKESFPLTVTSAQKNPTAFYLCASSAPGTGNYGYTFGSGTRLTVV.

As for this clone: A much larger clonotype is one base distant, so this may be a read error. The chain couples TRBV5-1 to TRBJ2-7, with TRBD2 as a possible D gene (5 bases). The length of the CDR3 is 15 residues. Germline CDR1 and CDR2: SGHRS and YFSETQ. CDR3 loop: CVSSLDSSVYYEQYF. The DNA for the CDR3 is TGCGTCAGCAGCTTGGACTCGAGTGTCTACTACGAGCAGTACTTC.

The V gene is TRBV30, the J gene TRBJ1-4; D call uncertain. V gave up 3 bases and J gave up 3 bases, with 8 bases separating them. Germline V gives CDR1 GTSNPN, CDR2 SVGIG (reference sequence). There are 13 residues in the CDR3. The CDR3 region has the DNA TGTGCCTGGAGCCCTCTCCCTAATGAAAAACTGTTTTTT. This translates into CAWSPLPNEKLFF.

The chain employs TRBV9 and TRBJ2-5; the D gene is possibly TRBD2 (5 bases). With the DNA end fitting TRBJ2-7 better, the J assignment may be wrong. The germline V gene has CDR1 SGDLS and CDR2 YYNGEE. The CDR3 has 15 residues. CDR3: CASSVGADPSYEQYF. The CDR3 bases are TGTGCCAGCAGCGTAGGAGCGGACCCCTCCTACGAGCAGTACTTC.

With regard to this clone: Mismatch with germline at one junction end may stem from a read error. The rearrangement joins TRBV6-1 to TRBJ2-7; D unclear. The CDR3 has 12 residues. Germline lookup yields CDR1 MNHNS and CDR2 SASEGT. DNA for the CDR3: TGTGCCAGCAGTACACTTGACCTCAAACAAGACTTC. It yields the protein CASSTLDLKQDF.

A note on this clone: Sequence at one end of the junction differs from germline and may be a read error. The same CDR3 also results from other DNA sequences found in this sample. The chain is built from TRBV6-1 and TRBJ1-2; possible D gene TRBD1, 6 bases. In germline, CDR1 is MNHNS, CDR2 SASEGT. CDR3 length: 13 amino acids. CDR3 bases: TGTGCCAGCACTATGGGGGACAACTATGGCTACACTTTC. Translating it yields CASTMGDNYGYTF.

This clone was counted only a few times. The J gene is TRBJ1-1, the V gene TRBV18; D is ambiguous. CDR3 size: 14 residues. The germline V and J ends were trimmed by 6 bases and 1 base, with 12 bases remaining between them. The germline V gene encodes CDR1 KGHSH and CDR2 LQKENI. The CDR3 sequence is CASSSLMGNTEAFF. DNA for the CDR3: TGTGCCAGCTCGTCCCTGATGGGGAACACTGAAGCTTTCTTT.

This clone was observed once. The chain employs TRBV4-2 and TRBJ2-3; TRBD1 aligns across 8 bases. Trimming cost V 4 bases and J 0 bases; bases outside gene matches: 6. The CDR3 extends over 16 amino acids. Germline V gives CDR1 LGHNA, CDR2 YNFKEQ. The CDR3 is CASSPETGASTDTQYF. Written as DNA, the CDR3 is TGTGCCAGCAGCCCAGAGACAGGGGCTAGCACAGATACGCAGTATTTT.

This chain connects TRBV7-3 to TRBJ2-7; 10 bases fit TRBD1. Losses at the gene ends were 5 bases for V and 3 bases for J; bases not matched to a gene: 7. The CDR3 runs to 15 residues. Germline assignment: CDR1 SGHTA and CDR2 FQGTGA. CDR3 DNA: TGTGCCAGCAGCCCATCGGGACAGGGGAACTACGAGCAGTACTTC. This encodes CASSPSGQGNYEQYF.

This clone was picked up a small number of times. The chain uses TRBV30 and TRBJ2-1, with 10 bases fitting TRBD2. Germline V gene lookup returns CDR1 GTSNPN and CDR2 SVGIG (reference sequence). The J segment lost 15 bases and the V segment lost 4 bases, leaving 9 bases of the junction unmatched. This CDR3 region has 12 residues. Written as DNA, the CDR3 is TGTGCCTGGAAAGCGGGAGGGCCTCACTCGTTCTTC. This translates into CAWKAGGPHSFF.

Regarding this clone: At one end the junction does not follow the germline gene, possibly because of a read error. The chain recombines TRBV11-2 with TRBJ2-1, with TRBD2 identical over 7 bases. CDR1 SGHAT and CDR2 FQNNGV come from the germline V gene. CDR3 size: 13 residues. The CDR3 spells CAGSLGRGNEQFF. The CDR3 region has the DNA TGTGCCGGCAGCTTAGGGAGGGGTAATGAGCAGTTCTTC.

The chain employs TRBV6-1 and TRBJ2-7; the D call may be TRBD1 or TRBD2 (6 bases each). The V gene's germline CDR1 is MNHNS and CDR2 SASEGT. The CDR3 loop spans 12 amino acids. V was cut by 11 bases and J by 4 bases, with 15 bases left in between. Here the CDR3 reads CAGGPEQYEQYF. The CDR3 nucleotides read TGTGCCGGGGGGCCTGAGCAATACGAGCAGTACTTC.